The 12 T cell receptor beta chains in this list originate from one sample, sequenced in a study of cytomegalovirus exposure and HLA in healthy donors. Both 60 Vbeta primers and 13 Jbeta primers went into the PCR. The method was immunoSEQ multiplex PCR; TCRdb's version includes in-frame clones alone and lacks a portion of them. The sample has 150,000 to 200,000 clones, about 65% seen once. Sample: PBMCs. Receptors were obtained from a girl aged 10 to 17 in good health and CMV-seronegative.

The chain employs TRBV19 and TRBJ2-3; 8 bases are shared with TRBD1. Germline loops: CDR1 LNHDA, CDR2 SQIVND (reference sequence). This CDR3 has 17 amino acids. J lost 3 bases, V lost 5 bases, and 13 bases had no gene match. This CDR3 reads CASSPWTGSRFTDTQYF. CDR3 bases: TGTGCCAGTAGTCCTTGGACAGGGAGCCGGTTTACAGATACGCAGTATTTT. The full variable domain, rest sourced from reference TRBV19 and TRBJ2-3, is DGGITQSPKYLFRKEGQNVTLSCEQNLNHDAMYWYRQDPGQGLRLIYYSQIVNDFQKGDIAEGYSVSREKKESFPLTVTSAQKNPTAFYLCASSPWTGSRFTDTQYFGPGTRLTVL.

This clone has just a few counts. The J gene is TRBJ2-2, the V gene TRBV6-6; 10 nucleotides align to TRBD1. The CDR3 contains 16 residues. Trimming removed 3 bases from V and 6 bases from J; junction bases left unmatched: 7. Germline V gives CDR1 MNHNY, CDR2 SVGAGI (reference sequence). CDR3 nucleotide sequence: TGTGCCAGCAGTTATTCCGGGACAGGGGAATCCGGGGAGCTGTTTTTT. It translates to CASSYSGTGESGELFF.

Here the CDR3 reads CASSLDAEVGYEQYF. In DNA form, the CDR3 reads TGCGCCAGCAGCTTGGACGCGGAGGTAGGCTACGAGCAGTACTTC. The rearrangement joins TRBV5-1 to TRBJ2-7; the D gene is possibly TRBD2 (5 bases). This CDR3 is built from 15 residues. Trimming took off 0 bases at V and 3 bases at J, with 13 bases between the two ends. Germline CDR1 SGHRS, CDR2 YFSETQ. The variable domain in full, with the rest retrieved from reference TRBV5-1 and TRBJ2-7, is KAGVTQTPRYLIKTRGQQVTLSCSPISGHRSVSWYQQTPGQGLQFLFEYFSETQRNKGNFPGRFSGRQFSNSRSEMNVSTLELGDSALYLCASSLDAEVGYEQYFGPGTRLTVT.

The chain uses TRBV27 and TRBJ2-1; TRBD1 is a possible D gene (6 bases). The germline CDR1 and CDR2 sequences are MNHEY and SMNVEV (reference sequence). Trimming left V 0 bases short and J 8 bases short, with 17 bases between. The CDR3 sequence is 16 residues long. The CDR3 reads CASSLSLNRAMDEQFF. In DNA, the CDR3 is TGTGCCAGCAGTTTATCCCTTAACAGGGCGATGGATGAGCAGTTCTTC.

The chain employs TRBV29-1 and TRBJ1-3, with a possible D match to TRBD1 (6 bases). The CDR3 has 14 amino acids. Germline-derived CDR1 and CDR2 are SQVTM and ANQGSEA. The ends were cut back, 6 bases at V and 4 bases at J, with 16 bases in the middle. CDR3 sequence (DNA): TGCAGCGTGATTACAGGGACGCAAGGAAACACCATATATTTT. Its translation is CSVITGTQGNTIYF. Full variable domain (rest looked up from reference TRBV29-1 and TRBJ1-3): SAVISQKPSRDICQRGTSLTIQCQVDSQVTMMFWYRQQPGQSLTLIATANQGSEATYESGFVIDKFPISRPNLTFSTLTVSNMSPEDSSIYLCSVITGTQGNTIYFGEGSWLTVV.

The genes are TRBV5-1 and TRBJ2-2, with D possibly matching TRBD2 (5 bases). The CDR3 has 14 residues. Between the trimmed V and J ends, which lost 0 bases and 4 bases, there was a span of 7 bases. The germline V gene has CDR1 SGHRS and CDR2 YFSETQ. The chain's CDR3 is CASSLDRGTGELFF. The CDR3 region has the DNA TGCGCCAGCAGCTTGGACCGGGGCACCGGGGAGCTGTTTTTT.

A few counts support this clone. The genes are TRBV6-4 and TRBJ2-5, with 7 bases aligning to TRBD1. CDR1 is MRHNA and CDR2 is SNTAGT in the germline V gene. The CDR3 loop spans 14 amino acids. J gave up 0 bases and V 5 bases, and 3 bases lay outside the gene matches. The CDR3 coding sequence is TGTGCCAGCAGTCTAACAGGGGACCAAGAGACCCAGTACTTC. It yields the protein CASSLTGDQETQYF.

The V and J genes are TRBV13 and TRBJ2-7; 8 bases line up with TRBD1. This CDR3 spans 13 amino acids. The J segment lost 7 bases and the V segment lost 7 bases, leaving 9 bases of the junction unmatched. CDR1 and CDR2 (germline): PRHDT, FYEKMQ (reference sequence). In DNA form, the CDR3 reads TGTGCCAGCAAGAGGACAGGGAAATTAGAGCAGTACTTC. Protein sequence: CASKRTGKLEQYF.

This chain joins TRBV6-1 and TRBJ1-2; 8 bases are a match to TRBD1. Germline V CDR1 and CDR2: MNHNS, SASEGT. The trim removed 8 bases at V and 0 bases at J, leaving 5 bases unmatched. The CDR3 is 14 amino acids. The CDR3 sequence is CASADRGTNYGYTF. The CDR3 nucleotides read TGTGCCAGCGCCGACAGGGGAACTAACTATGGCTACACCTTC.

The rearrangement links TRBV7-2 to TRBJ2-3; 10 bases agree with TRBD2. This CDR3 contains 18 residues. Looked up from germline, CDR1 is SGHTA and CDR2 is FQGNSA. V gave up 0 bases and J gave up 2 bases; unmatched junction bases: 8. In DNA form, the CDR3 reads TGTGCCAGCAGCTTAGCCTCGACTAGCGGGCGAATCACAGATACGCAGTATTTT. Protein: CASSLASTSGRITDTQYF.

V is TRBV19 and J is TRBJ1-5, with D perhaps TRBD1 (5 bases). Germline V CDR1 and CDR2: LNHDA, SQIVND (reference sequence). This CDR3 is 12 amino acids long. Deletions cut 6 bases from V and 4 bases from J, with 7 bases between. The CDR3 nucleotides are TGTGCCAGTAGACGGACAAATCAGCCCCAGCATTTT. Its protein product is CASRRTNQPQHF.

The CDR3 loop is CAISDPGTGAGEQYF. The DNA of the CDR3 is TGTGCCATCAGTGATCCTGGGACAGGGGCGGGAGAGCAGTACTTC. The chain recombines TRBV10-3 with TRBJ2-7; 10 bases align to TRBD1. J gave up 7 bases and V 3 bases, and 9 bases lay outside the gene matches. The germline CDR1 and CDR2 sequences are ENHRY and SYGVKD. This CDR3 has 15 amino acids.